One sample yielded the 11 T cell receptor beta chains listed below, sequenced in a study of OX40 agonist ivuxolimab in advanced cancers. Using immunoSEQ multiplex PCR, the repertoire was profiled, and TCRdb retains in-frame clones only, with some absent. The table records approximately 91,000 clones, around 88% of them present only once. Specimen: CD4+ or CD8+ T cells sorted from blood, collected in a trial of the OX40 agonist ivuxolimab. These receptors were taken from an adult with an advanced solid tumor such as melanoma, head and neck, liver or kidney cancer.

V usage is TRBV6-5 and J usage is TRBJ2-7; no clear D. This CDR3 spans 15 amino acids. V was pared by 3 bases and J by 7 bases, with 19 bases between. Germline V CDR1 and CDR2: MNHEY, SVGAGI. In DNA form, the CDR3 reads TGTGCCAGCAGTTATAGGTTTGGTCGGGTCTGGGAGCAGTACTTC. This codes for CASSYRFGRVWEQYF.

The chain combines TRBV5-1 with TRBJ2-2; TRBD1 might be the D (7 bases). Trimming stripped 8 bases from V and 0 bases from J, with 17 bases between. Germline CDR1 and CDR2: SGHRS and YFSETQ. CDR3 size: 16 residues. The CDR3 DNA is TGCGCCAGTGGCGGGGACAGCCTTTCGAACACCGGGGAGCTGTTTTTT. Protein: CASGGDSLSNTGELFF.

The V call is TRBV6-1, the J call TRBJ1-3; no clear D. The CDR3 totals 14 residues. Germline V CDR1 and CDR2: MNHNS, SASEGT. V was cut by 5 bases and J by 0 bases, with 8 bases left in between. The CDR3 protein is CASSLDYSGNTIYF. CDR3 nucleotides: TGTGCCAGCAGTTTGGATTACTCTGGAAACACCATATATTTT.

The chain links TRBV18 to TRBJ2-7, with D maybe TRBD2 (5 bases). The ends were cut back, 5 bases at V and 2 bases at J, with 10 bases in the middle. CDR1 and CDR2 (germline): KGHSH, LQKENI. The length of the CDR3 is 13 residues. CDR3 bases: TGTGCCAGCTCAATAGGGAGTACCTACGAGCAGTACTTC. Its translation is CASSIGSTYEQYF.

Remarks on this clone: The CDR3 does not close with the conserved phenylalanine or tryptophan, likely indicating a read error. Here the CDR3 reads CAIRQGWDSPLHL. For the CDR3, the DNA is TGTGCCATCAGACAGGGTTGGGATTCACCCCTCCACCTT. The rearrangement links TRBV10-3 to TRBJ1-6, with D possibly being TRBD1 (6 bases). Deletions cut 6 bases from V and 8 bases from J, with 11 bases between. Germline lookup yields CDR1 ENHRY and CDR2 SYGVKD. CDR3 length: 13 amino acids.

V gene TRBV5-1 combines with J gene TRBJ1-3; 9 nucleotides align to TRBD1. The CDR3 runs 17 residues. Germline loops: CDR1 SGHRS, CDR2 YFSETQ. The J segment lost 3 bases and the V segment lost 4 bases, leaving 11 bases of the junction unmatched. The DNA for the CDR3 is TGCGCCAGCAGCCCCGAACAGGGGGCCCTCATTGGAAACACCATATATTTT. This gives the protein CASSPEQGALIGNTIYF.

The genes are TRBV11-1 and TRBJ2-2; maybe TRBD1 (6 bases). The CDR3 runs 14 residues. Germline values: CDR1 SGHAT, CDR2 FQDESV (reference sequence). Trimming removed 6 bases at V and 5 bases at J, with 13 bases between. The CDR3 nucleotides read TGTGCCAGCAGGAAAAGGGGGAATACCGGGGAGCTGTTTTTT. As protein: CASRKRGNTGELFF.

As regards this clone: The same CDR3 also results from other DNA sequences found in this sample. The chain couples TRBV6-1 to TRBJ2-3; D is ambiguous. V lost 2 bases and J 3 bases, leaving 6 bases between the germline ends. The germline CDR1 and CDR2 sequences are MNHNS and SASEGT. The CDR3 consists of 13 residues. The CDR3 coding sequence is TGTGCCAGCAGTGAACGCCAGACAGATACGCAGTATTTT. Its translation is CASSERQTDTQYF.

The gene calls are TRBV9 and TRBJ2-7; the D is unclear. Germline CDR1 and CDR2: SGDLS and YYNGEE. This CDR3 has 14 amino acids. The ends were cut back, 0 bases at V and 1 base at J, with 8 bases in the middle. The CDR3 loop reads CASSVVSTSYEQYF. CDR3 nucleotides: TGTGCCAGCAGCGTAGTCTCCACTTCCTACGAGCAGTACTTC. The full variable domain, with the rest looked up from reference TRBV9 and TRBJ2-7, is DSGVTQTPKHLITATGQRVTLRCSPRSGDLSVYWYQQSLDQGLQFLIQYYNGEERAKGNILERFSAQQFPDLHSELNLSSLELGDSALYFCASSVVSTSYEQYFGPGTRLTVT.

CDR3 in DNA: TGTGCCAGCAGCGTAGGGGGGGCCAATGAGCAGTTCTTC. It encodes CASSVGGANEQFF. This rearrangement joins TRBV9 to TRBJ2-1; D might be TRBD1 or TRBD2, each matching 6 bases. Germline values: CDR1 SGDLS, CDR2 YYNGEE. Trimming removed 0 bases at V and 6 bases at J, with 7 bases between. CDR3 length: 13 amino acids.

The chain recombines TRBV11-2 with TRBJ2-5, with D tentatively TRBD1 (6 bases). CDR1 is SGHAT and CDR2 is FQNNGV in the germline V gene. The CDR3 has 17 amino acids. Trimming shortened V by 1 base and J by 5 bases, and 20 bases separated the two germline ends. The CDR3 DNA follows: TGTGCCAGCAGCTTAGTTCCCCAGGGGTGGGGGCAGGAGACCCAGTACTTC. Translated, it gives CASSLVPQGWGQETQYF.